The 25 T cell receptor beta chains below were found in one sample sequenced in a study of neurological immune-mediated disorders. One entry per CDR3 protein results from TCRdb running MiXCR on the 5' RACE reads. The sample holds under 45,000 distinct CDR3 sequences, around a fifth seen once. The time point is: technical triplicate 3. Material for sequencing was PBMCs. The receptors derive from a man in his sixties with HTLV-1-associated myelopathy (HAM/TSP).

The genes are TRBV29-1 and TRBJ2-2, with TRBD2 as a possible D gene (6 bases). The CDR3 loop spans 14 amino acids. CDR1 is SQVTM, CDR2 ANQGSEA, per germline. Deletions cut 6 bases from V and 1 base from J, with 12 bases between. The CDR3 nucleotides read TGCAGCGTCCAGGGAGGCGGGAACACCGGGGAGCTGTTTTTT. Translated: CSVQGGGNTGELFF.

This clonotype came up many times. CDR3 in amino acids: CSVEGVSNEQFF. The CDR3, as DNA: TGCAGCGTTGAAGGGGTGAGCAATGAGCAGTTCTTC. V gene TRBV29-1 combines with J gene TRBJ2-1; D is unclear. The CDR3 has 12 amino acids. Trimming pared 1 base from V and 6 bases from J, leaving 7 bases between. The germline CDR1 and CDR2 sequences are SQVTM and ANQGSEA.

Many counts were recorded for this clonotype. V and J are TRBV20-1 and TRBJ2-3, with 9 bases fitting TRBD2. Trimming at V came to 3 bases and at J to 4 bases, leaving 5 bases not matched to a gene. Germline V gene data show CDR1 as DFQATT and CDR2 as SNEGSKA (reference sequence). This CDR3 has 14 residues. The chain's CDR3 is CSASTSGPADTQYF. For the CDR3, the DNA is TGCAGTGCTAGCACTAGCGGGCCGGCAGATACGCAGTATTTT.

This clonotype was recorded at least ten times. The chain combines TRBV5-1 with TRBJ2-5; no firm D call. Deletions cut 0 bases from V and 1 base from J, with 13 bases between. CDR1 and CDR2 from the germline V gene are SGHRS and YFSETQ. The CDR3 totals 16 residues. CDR3 protein: CASSLGPRQTQETQYF. The CDR3 DNA reads TGCGCCAGCAGCTTGGGTCCCAGGCAGACCCAAGAGACCCAGTACTTC.

This clonotype was counted at least ten times. The chain has TRBV6-1 and TRBJ2-1, with 8 bases lining up with TRBD2. Per germline, CDR1 MNHNS and CDR2 SASEGT. V was pared by 3 bases and J by 3 bases, with 4 bases of the junction left unmatched. This CDR3 has 15 amino acids. Written as DNA, the CDR3 is TGTGCCAGCAGTGAGGGTAGCGGGGTCTACAATGAGCAGTTCTTC. It codes for CASSEGSGVYNEQFF.

The chain carries TRBV5-6 and TRBJ1-3; D remains ambiguous. This CDR3 is 15 amino acids long. From germline, CDR1 is SGHDT and CDR2 YYEEEE. Trimming pared 3 bases from V and 4 bases from J, leaving 14 bases between. The DNA of the CDR3 is TGTGCCAGCAGCTCGATCACGGTAGACGGAAACACCATATATTTT. Amino acid sequence: CASSSITVDGNTIYF. Supplemented by reference TRBV5-6 and TRBJ1-3, the full variable domain reads DAGVTQSPTHLIKTRGQQVTLRCSPKSGHDTVSWYQQALGQGPQFIFQYYEEEERQRGNFPDRFSGHQFPNYSSELNVNALLLGDSALYLCASSSITVDGNTIYFGEGSWLTVV.

This clonotype was found many times. The V and J genes are TRBV5-6 and TRBJ1-1; unclear D gene. Looked up from germline, CDR1 is SGHDT and CDR2 is YYEEEE. V shed 4 bases and J shed 1 base, with 8 bases lying between them. CDR3 length: 13 amino acids. The CDR3 here is CASSRIPNTEAFF. As DNA, the CDR3 is TGTGCCAGCAGCCGAATACCGAACACTGAAGCTTTCTTT. Full variable domain (missing parts from reference TRBV5-6 and TRBJ1-1): DAGVTQSPTHLIKTRGQQVTLRCSPKSGHDTVSWYQQALGQGPQFIFQYYEEEERQRGNFPDRFSGHQFPNYSSELNVNALLLGDSALYLCASSRIPNTEAFFGQGTRLTVV.

This clonotype showed up many times. The genes are TRBV5-1 and TRBJ2-3; 10 bases fit TRBD2. The junction had 12 bases not matched to a gene; V was cut back by 4 bases and J by 4 bases. The V gene's germline CDR1 is SGHRS and CDR2 YFSETQ. The CDR3 is made up of 17 amino acids. The CDR3 nucleotides read TGCGCCAGCAGCCCAAACTTTAGCGGGGGGAGCGCAGATACGCAGTATTTT. Its translation is CASSPNFSGGSADTQYF.

The table lists this clonotype with many counts. This chain links TRBV20-1 with TRBJ2-3, with D perhaps being TRBD1 or TRBD2 (5 bases each). V lost 5 bases and J 0 bases, leaving 6 bases between the germline ends. Germline CDR1 DFQATT, CDR2 SNEGSKA (reference sequence). This CDR3 spans 12 amino acids. The CDR3: CSAGTSTDTQYF. CDR3 DNA sequence: TGCAGTGCTGGGACCAGCACAGATACGCAGTATTTT.

The J gene is TRBJ2-2, the V gene TRBV5-1, with D tentatively TRBD1 (5 bases). V lost 4 bases and J 0 bases, leaving 13 bases between the germline ends. CDR3 length: 16 residues. In germline, CDR1 is SGHRS, CDR2 YFSETQ. CDR3 nucleotide sequence: TGCGCCAGCAGCGGGATCAGGGTAACGAACACCGGGGAGCTGTTTTTT. Amino acids: CASSGIRVTNTGELFF.

This clonotype showed up many times. The J gene is TRBJ2-7, the V gene TRBV5-1; possibly TRBD1 or TRBD2 for D (5 bases each). The length of the CDR3 is 20 residues. Germline assignment: CDR1 SGHRS and CDR2 YFSETQ. Trimming removed 4 bases at V and 0 bases at J, with 29 bases between. DNA of the CDR3: TGCGCCAGCAGCAAGGGGATCCCGGGTGAAGGGACCCGATCCTCCTACGAGCAGTACTTC. Its translation: CASSKGIPGEGTRSSYEQYF.

This clonotype occurred a few times. The chain employs TRBV3-1 and TRBJ2-1, with a tentative D call TRBD2 (5 bases). V dropped 4 bases and J dropped 1 base, with 11 bases sitting between them. CDR1 and CDR2 from the germline V gene are LGHDT and YNNKEL (reference sequence). The CDR3 length is 15 residues. CDR3 region: CASSPGGRSYNEQFF. CDR3 nucleotides: TGTGCCAGCAGCCCCGGAGGACGTTCCTACAATGAGCAGTTCTTC.

This clonotype came up many times. The chain is built from TRBV29-1 and TRBJ2-3; 7 bases are shared with TRBD2. V was pared by 6 bases and J by 0 bases, with 9 bases of the junction left unmatched. This CDR3 spans 15 amino acids. Per germline, CDR1 SQVTM and CDR2 ANQGSEA. The DNA for the CDR3 is TGCAGCGTCAAACCAGGGACTACTAGCACAGATACGCAGTATTTT. It codes for CSVKPGTTSTDTQYF.

This clonotype was observed at least ten times. CDR3 nucleotide sequence: TGCGCCAGCAGGCCAAGCGGGGGTTCCTACAATGAGCAGTTCTTC. Its protein product is CASRPSGGSYNEQFF. The chain recombines TRBV5-1 with TRBJ2-1; 8 nucleotides match TRBD2. There are 15 residues in the CDR3. Trimming removed 5 bases from V and 1 base from J; junction bases left unmatched: 5. Germline CDR1 is SGHRS and CDR2 is YFSETQ.

This clonotype was counted ten times or more. The chain uses TRBV12-3 or TRBV12-4 and TRBJ2-3; no clear D gene. V was cut by 2 bases and J by 5 bases, with 5 bases left in between. The CDR3 extends over 12 amino acids. CDR3 sequence reads: CASSLLRDTQYF. In nucleotides, the CDR3 is TGTGCCAGCAGTTTACTGCGAGATACGCAGTATTTT.

Ten or more counts support this clonotype. The chain employs TRBV5-1 and TRBJ2-3; a weak D match, TRBD2 (6 bases). Trimming pared 0 bases from V and 2 bases from J, leaving 16 bases between. Germline loops: CDR1 SGHRS, CDR2 YFSETQ. The CDR3 totals 17 residues. The CDR3: CASSLVLGGITTDTQYF. Written as DNA, the CDR3 is TGCGCCAGCAGCTTGGTGCTTGGAGGGATAACCACAGATACGCAGTATTTT. Supplemented by reference TRBV5-1 and TRBJ2-3, the full variable domain reads KAGVTQTPRYLIKTRGQQVTLSCSPISGHRSVSWYQQTPGQGLQFLFEYFSETQRNKGNFPGRFSGRQFSNSRSEMNVSTLELGDSALYLCASSLVLGGITTDTQYFGPGTRLTVL.

This clonotype was recorded at least ten times. The chain combines TRBV29-1 with TRBJ2-5; 7 bases fit TRBD2. After removal of 6 bases from V and 1 base from J, the junction contained 8 bases not matched to a gene. CDR3 length: 14 amino acids. Germline CDR1 is SQVTM and CDR2 is ANQGSEA. This chain's CDR3 is CSVQTGRVQETQYF. DNA of the CDR3: TGCAGCGTCCAGACGGGGAGGGTCCAAGAGACCCAGTACTTC.

This clonotype was recorded many times. The chain couples TRBV4-1 to TRBJ2-2; D uncertain. In germline, CDR1 is MGHRA, CDR2 YSYEKL. V was cut by 6 bases and J by 5 bases, with 10 bases left in between. The CDR3 has 13 amino acids. The CDR3 coding sequence is TGCGCCAGCAGAGGCCCGGGTACCGGGGAGCTGTTTTTT. Translating gives CASRGPGTGELFF.

This clonotype was recorded at least ten times. V usage is TRBV20-1 and J usage is TRBJ2-1; 10 bases line up with TRBD2. Germline V gene lookup returns CDR1 DFQATT and CDR2 SNEGSKA (reference sequence). The CDR3 covers 12 residues. Trimming took 6 bases from V and 9 from J; bases not matched to a gene: 5. The CDR3 loop reads CSANGLAAEQFF. CDR3 DNA: TGCAGTGCCAACGGACTAGCGGCTGAGCAGTTCTTC.

As for this clonotype: At one end the junction does not follow the germline gene, possibly because of a read error. This rearrangement joins TRBV5-1 to TRBJ1-4, with 7 bases fitting TRBD1. The CDR3 has 15 amino acids. CDR1 SGHRS and CDR2 YFSETQ come from the germline V gene. The CDR3 here is CATSASGTDNEKLFF. The CDR3 DNA reads as TGCGCCACCAGCGCTTCGGGGACAGACAATGAAAAACTGTTTTTT.

This clonotype showed up many times. The rearrangement uses TRBV10-3 and TRBJ1-3; 9 bases align to TRBD1. V lost 8 bases to trimming and J lost 1 base; unmatched junction nucleotides: 6. The germline V gene has CDR1 ENHRY and CDR2 SYGVKD. CDR3 length: 15 amino acids. The CDR3 nucleotides are TGTGCCATCGGGACAGGGTCCGTTTCTGGAAACACCATATATTTT. Translation: CAIGTGSVSGNTIYF.

This clonotype has at least ten counts. DNA of the CDR3: TGCAGTGCTGGACAGGGGGCAACTAATGAAAAACTGTTTTTT. It specifies CSAGQGATNEKLFF. The V call is TRBV20-1, the J call TRBJ1-4; 10 positions agree with TRBD1. The CDR3 is 14 amino acids. The germline CDR1 and CDR2 sequences are DFQATT and SNEGSKA (reference sequence). The V gene end was trimmed by 5 bases and the J gene end by 0 bases; junction bases not matched to a gene: 0.

The rearrangement links TRBV14 to TRBJ2-3; tentative D call: TRBD2 (6 bases). V lost 4 bases and J 3 bases, leaving 14 bases between the germline ends. CDR1 is SGHDN and CDR2 is FVKESK in the germline V gene. The CDR3 length is 15 residues. CDR3 in DNA: TGTGCCAGCAGCCTGCTCGGGGGTGGAACAGATACGCAGTATTTT. It codes for CASSLLGGGTDTQYF.

This clonotype occurred a few times. V and J are TRBV6-1 and TRBJ2-1, with 8 positions matching TRBD2. The germline CDR1 and CDR2 sequences are MNHNS and SASEGT. The CDR3 totals 13 residues. V trimming: 9 bases; J trimming: 1 base; junction bases outside the gene matches: 2. The CDR3 region is CASKRESYNEQFF. The CDR3 DNA sequence: TGTGCCAGTAAGCGGGAGTCCTACAATGAGCAGTTCTTC.

At least ten counts were recorded for this clonotype. The rearrangement uses TRBV5-1 and TRBJ2-1; D is unresolved. The CDR3 runs to 11 residues. Trimming pared 0 bases from V and 9 bases from J, leaving 4 bases between. Per the germline V gene, CDR1 is SGHRS and CDR2 is YFSETQ. CDR3 region: CASSLEFEQFF. Written as DNA, the CDR3 is TGCGCCAGCAGCTTGGAATTTGAGCAGTTCTTC.